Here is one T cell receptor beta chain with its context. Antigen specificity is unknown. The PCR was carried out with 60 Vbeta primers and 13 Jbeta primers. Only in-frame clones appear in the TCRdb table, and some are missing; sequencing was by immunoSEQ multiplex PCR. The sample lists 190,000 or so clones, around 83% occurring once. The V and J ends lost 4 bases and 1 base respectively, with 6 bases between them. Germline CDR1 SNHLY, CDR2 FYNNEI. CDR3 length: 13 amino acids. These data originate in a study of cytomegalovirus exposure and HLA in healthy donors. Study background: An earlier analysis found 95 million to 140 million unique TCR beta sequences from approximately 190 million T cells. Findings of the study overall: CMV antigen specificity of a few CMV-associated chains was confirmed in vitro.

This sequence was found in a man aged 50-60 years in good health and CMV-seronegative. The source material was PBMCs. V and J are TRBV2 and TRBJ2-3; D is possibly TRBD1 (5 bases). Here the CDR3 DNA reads TGTGCCAGCAGTGGGGGCGGCACAGATACGCAGTATTTT. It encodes CASSGGGTDTQYF.